The clone carrying this TCR beta chain came up once. This sample is drawn from a study of blood T cell repertoires in COVID-19. Overall study: The cDNA or gDNA used as material had been derived from T cells, B-cell-depleted T cells, or PBMCs.

Methods used by the authors: By means of reference gene primer amplification, nucleated cell counts were estimated. Data came from immunoSEQ multiplex PCR; TCRdb stores just in-frame clones and leaves some out. V, J and clone size reflect that table, while D and trimming were determined from the DNA. The sample contains approximately 150,000 clones, 80% to 90% of which appear only once. CDR3 size: 15 residues. V was clipped by 1 base and J by 4 bases; unmatched bases: 6. CDR1 is LNHDA, CDR2 SQIVND, per germline (reference sequence). The sequenced sample was peripheral blood. The TCR comes from a man between 65 and 85 years old with acute or convalescent COVID-19. The chain recombines TRBV19 with TRBJ1-2, with 7 bases matching TRBD1. CDR3 protein: CASSIGGQALYGYTF. DNA of the CDR3: TGTGCCAGTAGTATAGGAGGACAGGCCCTCTATGGCTACACCTTC. Looking up the rest from reference TRBV19 and TRBJ1-2 gives the full variable domain: DGGITQSPKYLFRKEGQNVTLSCEQNLNHDAMYWYRQDPGQGLRLIYYSQIVNDFQKGDIAEGYSVSREKKESFPLTVTSAQKNPTAFYLCASSIGGQALYGYTFGSGTRLTVV.